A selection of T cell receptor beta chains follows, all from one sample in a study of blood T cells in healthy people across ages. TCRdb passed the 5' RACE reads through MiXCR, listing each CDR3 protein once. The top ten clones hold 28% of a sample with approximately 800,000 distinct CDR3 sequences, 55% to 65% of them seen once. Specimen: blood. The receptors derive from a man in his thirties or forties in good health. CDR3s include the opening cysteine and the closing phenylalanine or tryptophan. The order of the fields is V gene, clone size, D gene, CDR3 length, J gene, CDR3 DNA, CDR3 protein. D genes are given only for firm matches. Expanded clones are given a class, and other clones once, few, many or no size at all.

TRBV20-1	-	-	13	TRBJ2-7	TGCAGTGCTACTAAAAGCAGTTCCTACGAGCAGTACTTC	CSATKSSSYEQYF
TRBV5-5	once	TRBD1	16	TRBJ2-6	TGTGCCAGCAACCATGCGGACAGGGCTGGGGCCAACGTCCTGACTTTC	CASNHADRAGANVLTF
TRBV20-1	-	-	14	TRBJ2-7	TGCAGTGCGCCGTCAGGGGCAGAGTCCTACGAGCAGTACTTC	CSAPSGAESYEQYF
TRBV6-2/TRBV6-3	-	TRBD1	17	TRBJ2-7	TGTGCCAGCAGCACCGGGACAGGGGGACTGTCGTACTACGAGCAGTACTTC	CASSTGTGGLSYYEQYF
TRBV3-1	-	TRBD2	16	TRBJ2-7	TGCGCCAGCAGCCAAGAGAAGCGGGGGGCCTCCTACGAGCAGTACTTC	CASSQEKRGASYEQYF
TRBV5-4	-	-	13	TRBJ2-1	TGTGCCAGCAGCTCATACGACAGCAATGAGCAGTTCTTC	CASSSYDSNEQFF
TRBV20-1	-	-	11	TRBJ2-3	TGCAGTCACTCTATAGCAGATACGCAGTATTTT	CSHSIADTQYF
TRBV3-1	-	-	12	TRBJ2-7	TGTGCCAGCGGCCGCCACAGGGACGAGCAGTACTTC	CASGRHRDEQYF
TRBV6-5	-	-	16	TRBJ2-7	TGTGCCAGCAGTTACTTGGGGACGTACCACTCCTACGAGCAGTACTTC	CASSYLGTYHSYEQYF
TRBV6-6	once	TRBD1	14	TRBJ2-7	TGTGCCAGCAGTTACACCAGGGGGTCCTACGAGCAGTACTTC	CASSYTRGSYEQYF
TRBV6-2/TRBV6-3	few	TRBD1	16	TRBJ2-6	TGTGCCACCTTATCGGACAGGGCCGGTGGGGCCAACGTCCTGACTTTC	CATLSDRAGGANVLTF
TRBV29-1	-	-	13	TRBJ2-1	TGCAGCGTTCCCAGTCGGAGCTTTTATGAGCAGTTCTTC	CSVPSRSFYEQFF
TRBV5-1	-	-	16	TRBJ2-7	TGCGCCAGCAGCTTGGCCCTTCGGACAGCCGCCTACGAGCAGTACTTC	CASSLALRTAAYEQYF
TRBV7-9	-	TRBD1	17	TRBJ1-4	TGTGCCAGCAGCCAAGCGGGACAGCTGGCAACTAATGAAAAACTGTTTTTT	CASSQAGQLATNEKLFF
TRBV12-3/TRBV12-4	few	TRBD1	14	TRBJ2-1	TGTGCCAGCAGTGAGGGGACAGGGGGCAATGAGCAGTTCTTC	CASSEGTGGNEQFF
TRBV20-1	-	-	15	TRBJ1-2	TGCAGTGCTAGAGATAACAGGGACGCTAACTATGGCTACACCTTC	CSARDNRDANYGYTF
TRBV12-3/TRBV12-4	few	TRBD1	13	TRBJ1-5	TGTGCCAGCAGTTTAGTGACAGGGGAGCCCCAGCATTTT	CASSLVTGEPQHF
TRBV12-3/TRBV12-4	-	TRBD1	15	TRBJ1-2	TGTGCCAGCAGTTTAGTCCCCAGGGGGGTCTATGGCTACACCTTC	CASSLVPRGVYGYTF
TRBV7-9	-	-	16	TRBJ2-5	TGTGCCAGCAGCTTAGAGGGTTGGGGGCCGCGAGAGACCCAGTACTTC	CASSLEGWGPRETQYF
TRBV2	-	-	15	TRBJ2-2	TGTGCCAGCAGTGAAGCCGGGGTTTACACCGGGGAGCTGTTTTTT	CASSEAGVYTGELFF
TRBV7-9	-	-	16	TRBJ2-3	TGTGCCAGCAGCTTAGGAAGGGGTTGGGTGGAAGATACGCAGTATTTT	CASSLGRGWVEDTQYF
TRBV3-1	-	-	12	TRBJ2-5	TGTGCCAGCAAAGCCTTTGAAGAGACCCAGTACTTC	CASKAFEETQYF
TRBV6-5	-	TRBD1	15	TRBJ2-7	TGTGCCAGCAGTACGCGAGGGACAGGGTACTACGAGCAGTACTTC	CASSTRGTGYYEQYF
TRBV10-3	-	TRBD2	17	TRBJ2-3	TGTGCCATCAGTGGGGGGGGTCAGGAAGGAGACACAGATACGCAGTATTTT	CAISGGGQEGDTDTQYF
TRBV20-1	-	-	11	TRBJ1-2	TGCAGTGCTGCGGGGAACTATGGCTACACCTTC	CSAAGNYGYTF
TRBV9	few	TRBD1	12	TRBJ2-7	TGTGCCAGCGGGGGACAGAAATACGAGCAGTACTTC	CASGGQKYEQYF
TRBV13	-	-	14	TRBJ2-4	TGTGCCAGCAGCACCGCGGGGGCCAAAAACATTCAGTACTTC	CASSTAGAKNIQYF
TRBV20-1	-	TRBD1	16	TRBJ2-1	TGCAGTGACCCGGATATAGGTGGGGGACAGGGCTATGAGCAGTTCTTC	CSDPDIGGGQGYEQFF
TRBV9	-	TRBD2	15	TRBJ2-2	TGTGCCAGCAGCGCTACTAGCGGGAACACCGGGGAGCTGTTTTTT	CASSATSGNTGELFF
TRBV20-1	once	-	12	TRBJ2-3	TGCAGTGCTAAACTGATCACAGATACGCAGTATTTT	CSAKLITDTQYF
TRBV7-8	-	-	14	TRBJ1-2	TGTGCCAGCAGCGAACGACGGACTAACTATGGCTACACCTTC	CASSERRTNYGYTF
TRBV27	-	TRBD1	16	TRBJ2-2	TGTGCCAGCAAATCCGGTCCAGGGGGCGGCACCGGGGAGCTGTTTTTT	CASKSGPGGGTGELFF
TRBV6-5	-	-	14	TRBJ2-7	TGTGCCAGCAGTTACGGACAGAGAAACTACGAGCAGTACTTC	CASSYGQRNYEQYF
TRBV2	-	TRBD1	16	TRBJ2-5	TGTGCCAGCAGTGGGATAGGGACAGGCCAACAAGAGACCCAGTACTTC	CASSGIGTGQQETQYF
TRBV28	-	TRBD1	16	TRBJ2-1	TGTGCCAGCACCCTCGGACAGGGCGGATACTACAATGAGCAGTTCTTC	CASTLGQGGYYNEQFF
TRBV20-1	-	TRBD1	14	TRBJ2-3	TGCAGTGCTTCGGACAGGGGGTATTTGGATACGCAGTATTTT	CSASDRGYLDTQYF
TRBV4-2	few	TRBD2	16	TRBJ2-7	TGTGCCAGCAGCCAAGAACCGGGGGGTAACTCCTACGAGCAGTACTTC	CASSQEPGGNSYEQYF
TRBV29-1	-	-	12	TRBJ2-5	TGCAGCGTTGAAACTGACGGAAAGACCCAGTACTTC	CSVETDGKTQYF
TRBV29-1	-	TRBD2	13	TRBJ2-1	TGCAGCGTTGGGCGGGGGGGCTCTAATGAGCAGTTCTTC	CSVGRGGSNEQFF
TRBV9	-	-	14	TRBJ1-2	TGTGCCAGCAGCGGCCGGAGGGCAGCCTATGGCTACACCTTC	CASSGRRAAYGYTF
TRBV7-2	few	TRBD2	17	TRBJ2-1	TGTGCCAGCAGCTCAACTCTAGCGGGGGGGCTATACAATGAGCAGTTCTTC	CASSSTLAGGLYNEQFF
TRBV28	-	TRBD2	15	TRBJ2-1	TGTGCCAGCAGCCCACTAGCGGGCGCCTACAATGAGCAGTTCTTC	CASSPLAGAYNEQFF
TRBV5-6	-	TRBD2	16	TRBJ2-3	TGTGCCAGCAGCGGTCAACTAGCGCTTCACACAGATACGCAGTATTTT	CASSGQLALHTDTQYF
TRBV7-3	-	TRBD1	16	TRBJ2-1	TGTGCCAGCAGCCTTAACGGACAGGGGAGCTACAATGAGCAGTTCTTC	CASSLNGQGSYNEQFF
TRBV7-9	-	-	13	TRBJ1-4	TGTGCCAGCAGCGCGGACGAGGATGAAAAACTGTTTTTT	CASSADEDEKLFF
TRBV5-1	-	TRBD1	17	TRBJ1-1	TGCGCCAGCAGCTTAACGTGGCAGGGGGCGGGGAACACTGAAGCTTTCTTT	CASSLTWQGAGNTEAFF
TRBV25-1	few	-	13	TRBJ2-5	TGTGCCAGCAGTCCTGTGGGAAGAGAGACCCAGTACTTC	CASSPVGRETQYF
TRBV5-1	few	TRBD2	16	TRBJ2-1	TGCGCCAGCAGCTTGCTGACTAGCGGGCGAGGGAATGAGCAGTTCTTC	CASSLLTSGRGNEQFF
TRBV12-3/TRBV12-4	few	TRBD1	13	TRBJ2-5	TGTGCCAGCAGTCAGGGACAGGCGGAGACCCAGTACTTC	CASSQGQAETQYF
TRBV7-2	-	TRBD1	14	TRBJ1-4	TGTGCCAGCAGCCTCACAGGGGGCGCGGAAAAACTGTTTTTT	CASSLTGGAEKLFF
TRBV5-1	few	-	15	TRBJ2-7	TGCGCCAGCAGCTTGGCCGAGGGAAGTTTCTACGAGCAGTACTTC	CASSLAEGSFYEQYF
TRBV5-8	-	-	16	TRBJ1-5	TGTGCCAGCAGCCCTGGGGGGGGCTATAGCAATCAGCCCCAGCATTTT	CASSPGGGYSNQPQHF